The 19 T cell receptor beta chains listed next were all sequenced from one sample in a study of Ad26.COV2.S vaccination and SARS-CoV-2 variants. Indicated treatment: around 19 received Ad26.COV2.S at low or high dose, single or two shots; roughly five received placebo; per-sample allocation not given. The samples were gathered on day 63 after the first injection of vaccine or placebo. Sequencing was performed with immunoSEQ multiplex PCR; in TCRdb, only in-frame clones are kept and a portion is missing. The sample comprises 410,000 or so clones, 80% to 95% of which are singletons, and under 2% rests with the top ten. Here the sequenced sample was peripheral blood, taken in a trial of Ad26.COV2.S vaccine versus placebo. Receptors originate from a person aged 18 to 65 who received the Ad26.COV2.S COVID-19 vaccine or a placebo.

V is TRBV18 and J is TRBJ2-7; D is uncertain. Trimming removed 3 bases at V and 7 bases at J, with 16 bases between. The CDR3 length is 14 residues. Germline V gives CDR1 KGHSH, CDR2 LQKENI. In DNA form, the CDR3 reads TGTGCCAGCTCACCCCCGGCCAATTGGCAGGAGCAGTACTTC. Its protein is CASSPPANWQEQYF.

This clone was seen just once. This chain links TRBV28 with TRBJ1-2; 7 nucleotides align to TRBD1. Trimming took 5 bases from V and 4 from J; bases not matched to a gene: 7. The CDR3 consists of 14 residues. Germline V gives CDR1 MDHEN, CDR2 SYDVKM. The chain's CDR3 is CASSHGRGAYGYTF. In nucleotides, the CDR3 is TGTGCCAGCAGTCACGGCAGGGGGGCCTATGGCTACACCTTC.

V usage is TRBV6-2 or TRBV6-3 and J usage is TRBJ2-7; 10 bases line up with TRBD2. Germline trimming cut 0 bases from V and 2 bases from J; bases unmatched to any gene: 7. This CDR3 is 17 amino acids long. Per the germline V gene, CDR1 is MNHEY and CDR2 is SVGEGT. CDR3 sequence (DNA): TGTGCCAGCAGTTACTCGGCTAGCGGGGGTTTCGCCTACGAGCAGTACTTC. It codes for CASSYSASGGFAYEQYF.

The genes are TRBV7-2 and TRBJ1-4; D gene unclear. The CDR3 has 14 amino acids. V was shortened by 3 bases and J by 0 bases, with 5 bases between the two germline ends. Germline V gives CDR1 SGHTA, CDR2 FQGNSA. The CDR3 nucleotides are TGTGCCAGCAGCTTCGACCCAACTAATGAAAAACTGTTTTTT. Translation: CASSFDPTNEKLFF.

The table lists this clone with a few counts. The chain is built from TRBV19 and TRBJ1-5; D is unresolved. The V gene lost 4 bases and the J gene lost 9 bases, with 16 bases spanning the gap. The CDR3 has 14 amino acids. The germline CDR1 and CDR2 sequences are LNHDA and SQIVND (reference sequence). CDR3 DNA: TGTGCCAGTAGTACCGGACCGGTCTTAGGGCCCCAGCATTTT. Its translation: CASSTGPVLGPQHF.

The CDR3 DNA sequence: TGCAGCGTTGAGGGGACAGAAAGCTCCTACGAGCAGTACTTC. Protein: CSVEGTESSYEQYF. The chain couples TRBV29-1 to TRBJ2-7; 7 nucleotides align to TRBD1. V dropped 3 bases and J dropped 0; count of bases not matched to a gene: 5. The CDR3 totals 14 residues. CDR1 and CDR2 (germline): SQVTM, ANQGSEA.

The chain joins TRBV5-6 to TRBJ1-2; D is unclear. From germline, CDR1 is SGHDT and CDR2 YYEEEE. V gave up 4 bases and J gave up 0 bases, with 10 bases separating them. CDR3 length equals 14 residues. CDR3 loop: CASSERHTNYGYTF. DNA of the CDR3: TGTGCCAGCAGCGAACGACACACTAACTATGGCTACACCTTC. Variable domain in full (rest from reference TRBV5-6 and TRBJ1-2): DAGVTQSPTHLIKTRGQQVTLRCSPKSGHDTVSWYQQALGQGPQFIFQYYEEEERQRGNFPDRFSGHQFPNYSSELNVNALLLGDSALYLCASSERHTNYGYTFGSGTRLTVV.

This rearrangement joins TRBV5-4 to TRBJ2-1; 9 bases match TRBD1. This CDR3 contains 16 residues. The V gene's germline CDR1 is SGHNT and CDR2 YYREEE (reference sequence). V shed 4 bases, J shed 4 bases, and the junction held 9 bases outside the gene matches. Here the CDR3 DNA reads TGTGCCAGCAGCCCCCCCGGGACAGGGTCATACAATGAGCAGTTCTTC. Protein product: CASSPPGTGSYNEQFF.

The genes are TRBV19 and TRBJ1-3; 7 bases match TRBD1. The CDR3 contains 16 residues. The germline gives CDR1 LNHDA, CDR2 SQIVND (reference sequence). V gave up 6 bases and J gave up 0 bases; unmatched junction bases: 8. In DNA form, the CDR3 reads TGTGCCAGTAGAAACGGGGACAGCTCCTCTGGAAACACCATATATTTT. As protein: CASRNGDSSSGNTIYF.

The CDR3 DNA is TGTGCCAGCATAAGGACGGAGTCGTCTGAAGCTTTCTTT. Its translation is CASIRTESSEAFF. The chain uses TRBV25-1 and TRBJ1-1, with unresolved D. The germline V and J ends were trimmed by 7 bases and 6 bases, with 15 bases remaining between them. Per the germline V gene, CDR1 is MGHDK and CDR2 is SYGVNS. The CDR3 totals 13 residues.

The CDR3 is CASTVPPGGGRDYEQYF. The CDR3 bases are TGTGCCAGCACCGTTCCCCCCGGGGGGGGCAGGGACTACGAGCAGTACTTC. The chain employs TRBV28 and TRBJ2-7; 8 bases align to TRBD2. The CDR3 contains 17 residues. Looked up from germline, CDR1 is MDHEN and CDR2 is SYDVKM. Trimming took 7 bases from V and 3 from J; bases not matched to a gene: 17.

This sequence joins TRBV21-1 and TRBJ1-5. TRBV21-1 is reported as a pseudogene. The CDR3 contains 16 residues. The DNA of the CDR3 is TGTGCCAGCCTAATATCTACTAGGGGAGGAGGTCAGCCCCAGCATTTT. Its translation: CASLISTRGGGQPQHF.

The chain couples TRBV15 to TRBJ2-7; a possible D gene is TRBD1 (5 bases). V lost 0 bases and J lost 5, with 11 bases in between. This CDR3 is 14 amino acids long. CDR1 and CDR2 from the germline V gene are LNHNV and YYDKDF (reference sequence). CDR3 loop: CATSRDAGKDEQYF. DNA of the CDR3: TGTGCCACCAGCAGAGATGCAGGGAAAGACGAGCAGTACTTC.

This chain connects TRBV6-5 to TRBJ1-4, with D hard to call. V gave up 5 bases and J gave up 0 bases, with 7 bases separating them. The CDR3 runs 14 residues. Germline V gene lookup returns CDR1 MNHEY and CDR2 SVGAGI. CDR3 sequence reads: CASSLQSTNEKLFF. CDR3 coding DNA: TGTGCCAGCAGTCTACAGTCAACTAATGAAAAACTGTTTTTT.

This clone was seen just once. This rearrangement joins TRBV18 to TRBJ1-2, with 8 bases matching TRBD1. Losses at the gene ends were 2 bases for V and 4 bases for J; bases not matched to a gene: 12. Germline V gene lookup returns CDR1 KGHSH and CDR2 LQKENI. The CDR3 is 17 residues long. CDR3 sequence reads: CASSPSPTGEATYGYTF. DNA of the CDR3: TGTGCCAGCTCACCATCACCGACAGGGGAGGCTACCTATGGCTACACCTTC. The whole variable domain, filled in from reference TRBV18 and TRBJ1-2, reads NAGVMQNPRHLVRRRGQEARLRCSPMKGHSHVYWYRQLPEEGLKFMVYLQKENIIDESGMPKERFSAEFPKEGPSILRIQQVVRGDSAAYFCASSPSPTGEATYGYTFGSGTRLTVV.

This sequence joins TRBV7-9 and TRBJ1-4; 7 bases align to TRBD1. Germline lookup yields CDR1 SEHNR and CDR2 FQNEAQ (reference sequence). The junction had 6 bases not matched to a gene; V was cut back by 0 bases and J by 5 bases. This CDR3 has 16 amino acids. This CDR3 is CASSLALSQGNEKLFF. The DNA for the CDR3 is TGTGCCAGCAGCTTAGCGCTTTCACAGGGGAATGAAAAACTGTTTTTT.

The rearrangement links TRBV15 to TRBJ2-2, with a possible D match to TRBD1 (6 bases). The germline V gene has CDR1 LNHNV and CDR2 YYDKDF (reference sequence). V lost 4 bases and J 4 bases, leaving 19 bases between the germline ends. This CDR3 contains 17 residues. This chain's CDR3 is CATSKGHLPGSTGELFF. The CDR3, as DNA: TGTGCCACCAGCAAGGGACACCTCCCAGGAAGCACCGGGGAGCTGTTTTTT.

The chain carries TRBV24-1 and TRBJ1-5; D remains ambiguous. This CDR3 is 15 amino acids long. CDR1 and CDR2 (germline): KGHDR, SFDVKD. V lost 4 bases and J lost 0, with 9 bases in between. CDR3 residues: CATSDAHGSNQPQHF. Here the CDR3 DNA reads TGTGCCACCAGTGACGCACACGGTAGCAATCAGCCCCAGCATTTT.

DNA for the CDR3: TGCGCCAGCAGCCGCGGACTAGCGGGGGTTGGCAAAAACATTCAGTACTTC. Its protein is CASSRGLAGVGKNIQYF. This sequence joins TRBV5-1 and TRBJ2-4; 13 bases are shared with TRBD2. The CDR3 totals 17 residues. Germline CDR1 reads SGHRS; CDR2 reads YFSETQ. V was clipped by 4 bases and J by 3 bases; unmatched bases: 7.